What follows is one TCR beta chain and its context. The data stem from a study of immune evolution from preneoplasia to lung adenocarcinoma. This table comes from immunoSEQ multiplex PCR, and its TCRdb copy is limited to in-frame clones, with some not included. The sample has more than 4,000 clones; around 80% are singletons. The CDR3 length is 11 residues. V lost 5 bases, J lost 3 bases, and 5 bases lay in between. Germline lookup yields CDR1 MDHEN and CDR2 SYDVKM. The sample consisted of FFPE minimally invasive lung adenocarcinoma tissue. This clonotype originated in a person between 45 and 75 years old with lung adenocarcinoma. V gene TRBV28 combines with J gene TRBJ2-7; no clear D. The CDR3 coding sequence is TGTGCCAGCAGTCCTAACTACGAGCAGTACTTC. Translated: CASSPNYEQYF.